Below, 27 T cell receptor beta chains from the same sample are listed, as sequenced in a study of blood T cell repertoires in COVID-19. The data were produced by immunoSEQ multiplex PCR, yet TCRdb's version contains in-frame clones alone and is incomplete. This table holds 150,000 to 180,000 clones, around 85% found once. The specimen was peripheral blood. Every receptor here comes from a man aged 55 to 70 with COVID-19, enrolled during active disease.

This chain connects TRBV15 to TRBJ2-4, with TRBD1 matching 7 bases. This CDR3 spans 15 amino acids. J gave up 7 bases and V 5 bases, and 11 bases lay outside the gene matches. From germline, CDR1 is LNHNV and CDR2 YYDKDF (reference sequence). The CDR3 bases are TGTGCCACCAGCGGAATAAAGACAGGGTCGAACATTCAGTACTTC. This sequence encodes CATSGIKTGSNIQYF. Drawing the rest from reference TRBV15 and TRBJ2-4, the complete variable domain is DAMVIQNPRYQVTQFGKPVTLSCSQTLNHNVMYWYQQKSSQAPKLLFHYYDKDFNNEADTPDNFQSRRPNTSFCFLDIRSPGLGDTAMYLCATSGIKTGSNIQYFGAGTRLSVL.

This chain joins TRBV6-5 and TRBJ1-2; D not resolved. The germline V gene has CDR1 MNHEY and CDR2 SVGAGI. Trimming shortened V by 5 bases and J by 3 bases, and 13 bases separated the two germline ends. This CDR3 comprises 14 residues. CDR3 nucleotide sequence: TGTGCCAGCAGTCCACCTTCCCAGTACTATGGCTACACCTTC. Translation: CASSPPSQYYGYTF.

J is TRBJ1-2 and V is TRBV5-4; no firm D call. Germline loops: CDR1 SGHNT, CDR2 YYREEE (reference sequence). With 4 bases removed from V and 2 bases from J, the gap between germline ends came to 15 bases. This CDR3 is 15 amino acids long. The CDR3, as DNA: TGTGCCAGCAGCCTCTCGACACACTCCAACTATGGCTACACCTTC. Translating gives CASSLSTHSNYGYTF.

The V gene is TRBV18, the J gene TRBJ1-1; 7 bases line up with TRBD1. The CDR3 spans 15 residues. CDR1 and CDR2 (germline): KGHSH, LQKENI. After removal of 3 bases from V and 1 base from J, the junction contained 5 bases not matched to a gene. CDR3 amino acids: CASSPSGQRNTEAFF. In DNA, the CDR3 is TGTGCCAGCTCACCTTCGGGACAGAGGAACACTGAAGCTTTCTTT.

This sequence joins TRBV24-1 and TRBJ2-3, with TRBD1 as a possible D gene (6 bases). The CDR3 sequence is 15 residues long. Germline values: CDR1 KGHDR, CDR2 SFDVKD. The V end lost 5 bases, the J end lost 1 base, and 12 bases lay between the germline ends. The CDR3 sequence: CATSVSGGGTDTQYF. CDR3 nucleotide sequence: TGTGCCACCAGTGTTTCTGGGGGCGGCACAGATACGCAGTATTTT.

This chain uses TRBV6-5 with TRBJ1-5, with 10 bases that match TRBD1. This CDR3 region has 15 residues. CDR1 MNHEY and CDR2 SVGAGI come from the germline V gene. V shed 6 bases and J 5 bases; nucleotides not matched to a gene: 7. CDR3 in DNA: TGTGCCAGCAGGAGAACTGGGACAGGGGATCAGCCCCAGCATTTT. This gives the protein CASRRTGTGDQPQHF.

The chain combines TRBV4-2 with TRBJ2-2; maybe TRBD2 (5 bases). The CDR3 extends over 17 amino acids. The V gene lost 0 bases and the J gene lost 4 bases, with 15 bases spanning the gap. The germline V gene has CDR1 LGHNA and CDR2 YNFKEQ. The CDR3 sequence is CASSQDKQARGTGELFF. In DNA form, the CDR3 reads TGTGCCAGCAGCCAAGATAAGCAGGCTCGGGGCACCGGGGAGCTGTTTTTT.

This chain uses TRBV12-3 or TRBV12-4 with TRBJ1-2, with 7 positions matching TRBD1. Trimming cost V 6 bases and J 7 bases; bases outside gene matches: 8. This CDR3 has 13 amino acids. The CDR3: CASRRQGIAGYTF. The CDR3 DNA follows: TGTGCCAGCAGACGACAGGGCATCGCTGGCTACACCTTC.

The chain links TRBV18 to TRBJ1-4, with 11 nucleotides matching TRBD1. In germline, CDR1 is KGHSH, CDR2 LQKENI. V trimming: 4 bases; J trimming: 10 bases; junction bases outside the gene matches: 5. This CDR3 is built from 14 residues. The CDR3, as DNA: TGTGCCAGCTCACGGGGACAGGGGGAAGGAAAACTGTTTTTT. This sequence encodes CASSRGQGEGKLFF.

The chain carries TRBV28 and TRBJ1-6; no clear D. The CDR3 is 14 amino acids. Looked up from germline, CDR1 is MDHEN and CDR2 is SYDVKM. Trimming took off 2 bases at V and 3 bases at J, with 5 bases between the two ends. This CDR3 is CASSLAYYNSPLHF. DNA for the CDR3: TGTGCCAGCAGTTTAGCGTACTATAATTCACCCCTCCACTTT.

V is TRBV6-6 and J is TRBJ1-1; D is unclear. Trimming took 4 bases from V and 1 from J, leaving 7 bases between them. The CDR3 loop spans 13 amino acids. CDR1 and CDR2 from the germline V gene are MNHNY and SVGAGI (reference sequence). The CDR3 bases are TGTGCCAGCAGTTCCCCAGGGAACACTGAAGCTTTCTTT. Its protein product is CASSSPGNTEAFF.

This sequence joins TRBV19 and TRBJ1-1; 8 bases agree with TRBD1. This CDR3 contains 11 residues. CDR1 and CDR2 (germline): LNHDA, SQIVND (reference sequence). With V trimmed by 10 bases and J by 8 bases, 6 bases remained unmatched. Here the CDR3 DNA reads TGTGCCACAAGTAGGGACAGGGAAGCTTTCTTT. It yields the protein CATSRDREAFF.

The chain uses TRBV6-5 and TRBJ2-3; D perhaps matches TRBD1 (6 bases). The CDR3 spans 15 residues. The V and J ends lost 6 bases and 4 bases respectively, with 17 bases between them. CDR1 is MNHEY and CDR2 is SVGAGI in the germline V gene. The CDR3 sequence is CASSLGQMLSDTQYF. DNA of the CDR3: TGTGCCAGCAGCCTCGGACAGATGCTTTCAGATACGCAGTATTTT.

The V call is TRBV5-1, the J call TRBJ1-4; 8 bases are a match to TRBD1. The germline gives CDR1 SGHRS, CDR2 YFSETQ. The CDR3 length is 14 residues. J gave up 8 bases and V 4 bases, and 7 bases lay outside the gene matches. CDR3 sequence: CASSVGQGGEKLFF. CDR3 sequence (DNA): TGCGCCAGCAGCGTAGGACAGGGTGGGGAAAAACTGTTTTTT.

This clone appeared once. The chain recombines TRBV3-1 (or the pseudogene TRBV3-2) with TRBJ1-1; D may be TRBD1 (6 bases). The germline V gene encodes CDR1 LGHDT and CDR2 YNNKEL (reference sequence). CDR3 length equals 17 residues. Trimming stripped 0 bases from V and 6 bases from J, with 20 bases between. The CDR3 coding sequence is TGTGCCAGCAGCCAAGATTCGGAGGGGGGGCGCGGATCTGAAGCTTTCTTT. Its translation is CASSQDSEGGRGSEAFF.

The J gene is TRBJ1-5, the V gene TRBV4-2; unclear D gene. V lost 1 base, J lost 2 bases, and 15 bases lay in between. Germline CDR1 reads LGHNA; CDR2 reads YNFKEQ. The CDR3 has 17 residues. The CDR3, as DNA: TGTGCCAGCAGCCAAGCGCACAGCCGGCGCGGCAATCAGCCCCAGCATTTT. Its protein product is CASSQAHSRRGNQPQHF.

The rearrangement links TRBV2 to TRBJ1-2; maybe TRBD1 (5 bases). Trimming stripped 6 bases from V and 0 bases from J, with 11 bases between. This CDR3 has 14 amino acids. CDR1 is SNHLY and CDR2 is FYNNEI in the germline V gene. In DNA, the CDR3 is TGTGCCAGCAGCCCGGGACTCCCTAACTATGGCTACACCTTC. Translating gives CASSPGLPNYGYTF.

The chain employs TRBV16 and TRBJ1-5; a weak D match, TRBD1 (6 bases). Germline V CDR1 and CDR2: KGHSY, FQNENV. This CDR3 has 18 amino acids. V was pared by 4 bases and J by 4 bases, with 23 bases between. Here the CDR3 reads CASSPLGKGESFNQPQHF. The CDR3 DNA reads TGTGCCAGCAGCCCACTGGGGAAGGGGGAAAGCTTTAATCAGCCCCAGCATTTT.

CDR3 region: CASSLGRGRDFSYEQYF. In DNA form, the CDR3 reads TGTGCCAGCAGCTTAGGACGGGGGAGGGACTTCTCCTACGAGCAGTACTTC. V usage is TRBV11-2 and J usage is TRBJ2-7, with TRBD2 matching over 7 bases. The germline CDR1 and CDR2 sequences are SGHAT and FQNNGV. CDR3 length equals 17 residues. Losses at the gene ends were 1 base for V and 0 bases for J; bases not matched to a gene: 9.

Points on this clone: One junction end does not reproduce the germline sequence, and a read error may be involved. This rearrangement joins TRBV5-6 to TRBJ2-2, with D unresolved. This CDR3 contains 13 residues. Per germline, CDR1 SGHDT and CDR2 YYEEEE. The DNA for the CDR3 is TGTGCCAGCAACTTGCAACGAGCCGGGGAGCTGTTTTTT. This gives the protein CASNLQRAGELFF. Full variable domain (outside the CDR3, taken from reference TRBV5-6 and TRBJ2-2): DAGVTQSPTHLIKTRGQQVTLRCSPKSGHDTVSWYQQALGQGPQFIFQYYEEEERQRGNFPDRFSGHQFPNYSSELNVNALLLGDSALYLCASNLQRAGELFFGEGSRLTVL.

This sequence joins TRBV7-2 and TRBJ1-1; perhaps TRBD1 as D (5 bases). Trimming took off 3 bases at V and 4 bases at J, with 12 bases between the two ends. Germline lookup yields CDR1 SGHTA and CDR2 FQGNSA. This CDR3 is 14 amino acids long. The CDR3 bases are TGTGCCAGCAGCTTCACCAGGGTTCGCACTGAAGCTTTCTTT. Translated, it gives CASSFTRVRTEAFF.

The V call is TRBV9, the J call TRBJ2-4; TRBD2 agrees at 7 bases. This CDR3 spans 17 amino acids. Unmatched junction bases numbered 10, after V lost 4 bases and J lost 0 bases. Germline V gene data show CDR1 as SGDLS and CDR2 as YYNGEE. The CDR3: CASSPKSGALAKNIQYF. The CDR3 nucleotides are TGTGCCAGCAGCCCCAAAAGCGGGGCCCTAGCCAAAAACATTCAGTACTTC.

The chain uses TRBV24-1 and TRBJ1-2; possible D gene TRBD1, 5 bases. The germline gives CDR1 KGHDR, CDR2 SFDVKD. The CDR3 length is 15 residues. V gave up 2 bases and J gave up 2 bases, with 11 bases separating them. The CDR3 nucleotides are TGTGCCACCAGTGATTCCCGGACAAGAAACTATGGCTACACCTTC. It translates to CATSDSRTRNYGYTF.

The chain joins TRBV27 to TRBJ1-2; D remains ambiguous. CDR1 is MNHEY, CDR2 SMNVEV, per germline (reference sequence). The CDR3 spans 12 residues. Trimming shortened V by 3 bases and J by 8 bases, and 10 bases separated the two germline ends. CDR3 DNA: TGTGCCAGCAGTTTCGATATGAGAGGCTACACCTTC. It translates to CASSFDMRGYTF.

This rearrangement joins TRBV28 to TRBJ1-3; D may be TRBD1 (5 bases). This CDR3 contains 13 residues. Per the germline V gene, CDR1 is MDHEN and CDR2 is SYDVKM. CDR3 residues: CTSLGVSGNTIYF. The CDR3 DNA sequence: TGTACCTCCCTAGGGGTATCTGGAAACACCATATATTTT.

This chain connects TRBV7-2 to TRBJ1-3; D gene ambiguous. The V end was cut by 5 bases, the J end by 4 bases, with 9 bases between. The CDR3 is 13 residues long. Germline V gives CDR1 SGHTA, CDR2 FQGNSA. The chain's CDR3 is CASSPAAGNTIYF. The CDR3 region has the DNA TGTGCCAGCAGCCCCGCAGCGGGAAACACCATATATTTT.

The chain joins TRBV5-5 to TRBJ1-5; 7 nucleotides match TRBD1. Looked up from germline, CDR1 is SGHKS and CDR2 is YYEKEE (reference sequence). CDR3 length equals 16 residues. V lost 0 bases to trimming and J lost 5 bases; unmatched junction nucleotides: 8. The CDR3 loop is CASSLASDRAHQPQHF. Written as DNA, the CDR3 is TGTGCCAGCAGCTTGGCCTCCGACAGGGCTCATCAGCCCCAGCATTTT. The variable domain in full, completed from reference TRBV5-5 and TRBJ1-5, reads DAGVTQSPTHLIKTRGQQVTLRCSPISGHKSVSWYQQVLGQGPQFIFQYYEKEERGRGNFPDRFSARQFPNYSSELNVNALLLGDSALYLCASSLASDRAHQPQHFGDGTRLSIL.